This is a list of T cell receptor beta chains from one sample in a study of identical twins. TCRdb reprocessed the 5' RACE reads with MiXCR, giving one entry per CDR3 protein. The sample includes about 340,000 distinct CDR3 sequences, more than 9% seen only once; the top ten take more than 6%. The sample was also reused in another study, on yellow fever vaccine responses in identical twins.

The sample consisted of CD8+ T cells sorted from blood. The receptors derive from a woman aged 18-29 years in good health. Each CDR3 is given without its conserved first and last residue. A D gene is named only where the DNA matches it firmly. The size entry is marked missing in some rows and otherwise reads once, few, many or a size class.

V	size	D	J	CDR3
TRBV20-1	.	.	TRBJ1-4	SARTQGERVEKLF
TRBV4-1	.	.	TRBJ2-3	ASSQEGGTGADTQY
TRBV29-1	few	.	TRBJ2-2	SVVTGRGGELF
TRBV20-1	.	.	TRBJ1-1	SAGSDSTNTEAF
TRBV4-1	few	TRBD2	TRBJ2-5	ASSQGRGSGGYKETQY
TRBV28	.	TRBD1	TRBJ1-5	ASTGRTDRVGNQPQH
TRBV24-1	few	.	TRBJ2-3	ATSDISTDTQY
TRBV13	.	TRBD2	TRBJ2-1	ASSAQLAGGLYNEQF
TRBV27	few	.	TRBJ1-1	ASSPFLYLGTEAF
TRBV7-9	.	TRBD1	TRBJ2-7	ASSTSTGIAYEQY
TRBV7-9	.	.	TRBJ2-7	ASSPNRDGSYEQY
TRBV5-1	.	TRBD2	TRBJ2-3	ASSWETSGTQDTQY
TRBV11-2	few	.	TRBJ1-1	ASSLEPRGGKAEAF
TRBV11-1	few	.	TRBJ1-1	ASSFFRAYDLSEAF
TRBV2	.	.	TRBJ2-2	ASSDWSYTGELF
TRBV9	few	.	TRBJ2-5	ASSVEDTETQY
TRBV5-1	many	.	TRBJ1-1	ASSLVTGRGTEAF
TRBV11-2	many	TRBD2	TRBJ2-2	ASSLAGGGTGELF
TRBV11-2	few	.	TRBJ2-7	ASRPPVARHYEQY
TRBV28	.	TRBD2	TRBJ2-5	ASSRLAGGPGETQY
TRBV5-6	few	TRBD1	TRBJ1-1	ASSGYRGNTEAF
TRBV7-6	.	.	TRBJ2-1	ASSFDSGPAYNEQF
TRBV2	.	TRBD2	TRBJ2-7	ASRWASGRYEQY
TRBV5-5	few	TRBD1	TRBJ2-7	ASSYRDRGFSYEQY
TRBV12-3/TRBV12-4	.	.	TRBJ1-1	ASSLTGGPGNTEAF
TRBV29-1	many	.	TRBJ2-2	SVEDTSDRDTGELF
TRBV20-1	few	TRBD2	TRBJ2-3	SASDREGFADTQY
TRBV2	.	TRBD1	TRBJ1-6	ASSLRDRDNSPLH
TRBV7-9	few	.	TRBJ2-3	ASSQDRVNTDTQY
TRBV7-8	.	.	TRBJ2-3	ASSQAQGATDTQY
TRBV11-1	.	TRBD1	TRBJ1-4	ASSPPPGQTSEANEKLF
TRBV3-1	.	.	TRBJ2-7	ASRSGAGGYEQY
TRBV12-3/TRBV12-4	few	.	TRBJ1-2	ASSPDRLDGYT
TRBV20-1	.	.	TRBJ1-4	SARDLGPRKEATNEKLF
TRBV7-8	many	.	TRBJ2-7	ASSPEGDATYEQY
TRBV28	.	.	TRBJ2-4	ASSQASDKNIQY
TRBV7-9	many	.	TRBJ2-2	ASSPSRGPNTGELF
TRBV15	.	TRBD1	TRBJ2-2	ATSRDPAQGGTGELF
TRBV7-9	few	TRBD2	TRBJ2-5	ASSSTSAEETQY
TRBV7-6	few	.	TRBJ2-7	ASSPSGHYEQY
TRBV5-1	many	TRBD2	TRBJ2-1	ASSLGGGSEQF
TRBV15	few	.	TRBJ1-1	ATSSTQGDTEAF
TRBV12-3/TRBV12-4	many	.	TRBJ2-3	ASSLVDRKDTQY
TRBV3-1	few	TRBD2	TRBJ2-3	ASSPLLAGGRPDTQY
TRBV5-5	many	.	TRBJ1-1	ASSLRRDPRAEAF
TRBV24-1	.	TRBD1	TRBJ2-3	ATSDFRDRGTDTQY
TRBV5-1	.	TRBD1	TRBJ2-5	ASSSRPGGGETQY
TRBV5-5	many	.	TRBJ1-2	ASSPDRPRGYT
TRBV28	few	.	TRBJ1-5	ATQGFSNQPQH
TRBV5-1	.	.	TRBJ1-1	ASSRDVGDTEAF
TRBV28	many	TRBD2	TRBJ2-3	ASFRLAGDTQY